One and the same sample provided the 31 T cell receptor beta chains below, sequenced in a study of spatial heterogeneity in lung cancer. Overall study findings and caveats: The study found that expanded intratumoral alpha and beta TCR counts tracked tumor mutation counts.

From the 5' RACE reads, TCRdb called clonotypes with MiXCR, one entry per CDR3 protein. The data show approximately 25,000 distinct CDR3 sequences, over 7.5% seen once. Time point: sample taken at primary tumor resection. These receptors are not linked to any known antigen. The sequences come from lung tumor tissue, collected at surgery. Receptor source: a male donor with early-stage non-small cell lung cancer.

This clonotype showed up many times. The chain recombines TRBV25-1 with TRBJ1-6; D gene uncertain. V was trimmed by 0 bases and J by 7 bases, leaving 7 bases between them. CDR1 MGHDK and CDR2 SYGVNS come from the germline V gene. CDR3 length equals 14 residues. The CDR3: CASSEYWNNSPLHF. For the CDR3, the DNA is TGTGCCAGCAGTGAATATTGGAACAATTCACCCCTCCACTTT.

By its share, this clonotype is medium-sized. The V gene is TRBV28, the J gene TRBJ1-5; 7 positions agree with TRBD1. V dropped 3 bases and J dropped 5; count of bases not matched to a gene: 7. This CDR3 has 15 amino acids. CDR1 is MDHEN and CDR2 is SYDVKM in the germline V gene. CDR3 loop: CASSFGRTGYQPQHF. The CDR3 DNA reads as TGTGCCAGCAGTTTCGGAAGGACAGGTTATCAGCCCCAGCATTTT.

This clonotype has only a few counts. This sequence joins TRBV20-1 and TRBJ2-1; 7 bases map to TRBD2. Germline V gives CDR1 DFQATT, CDR2 SNEGSKA (reference sequence). The CDR3 has 14 amino acids. For the CDR3, the DNA is TGCAGCTTTCTGAGGCGGGAGAAGGGACTAGAGCAGTTCTTC. Amino acid sequence: CSFLRREKGLEQFF.

At least ten counts were recorded for this clonotype. V and J are TRBV6-2 or TRBV6-3 and TRBJ2-3; no clear D. This CDR3 is built from 15 residues. The V end lost 5 bases, the J end lost 5 bases, and 17 bases lay between the germline ends. Germline V gene data show CDR1 as MNHEY and CDR2 as SVGEGT. This chain's CDR3 is CASSPPEQSRDTQYF. CDR3 bases: TGTGCCAGCAGTCCGCCAGAGCAGTCTCGAGATACGCAGTATTTT.

This clonotype was detected many times. V gene TRBV12-3 or TRBV12-4 combines with J gene TRBJ1-5, with no clear D. V was cut by 3 bases and J by 8 bases, with 11 bases left in between. This CDR3 is built from 13 residues. The DNA of the CDR3 is TGTGCCAGCAGTTTGAGGCCGTCGGAGCCCCAGCATTTT. Amino acids: CASSLRPSEPQHF.

V gene TRBV9 combines with J gene TRBJ1-4; TRBD1 is a possible D gene (6 bases). Germline V gene lookup returns CDR1 SGDLS and CDR2 YYNGEE. The CDR3 consists of 13 residues. The V gene lost 4 bases and the J gene lost 10 bases, with 14 bases spanning the gap. DNA for the CDR3: TGTGCCAGCAGCCCTCCCAGGGGCGGAAAACTGTTTTTT. Translating it yields CASSPPRGGKLFF.

The chain is built from TRBV20-1 and TRBJ2-1, with a possible D match to TRBD2 (6 bases). This CDR3 comprises 14 residues. Trimming pared 3 bases from V and 0 bases from J, leaving 9 bases between. In germline, CDR1 is DFQATT, CDR2 SNEGSKA (reference sequence). In nucleotides, the CDR3 is TGCAGTGCTAGGGGGGGAGTCTCCTACAATGAGCAGTTCTTC. Its translation: CSARGGVSYNEQFF.

In its sample, this clonotype was seen many times. The V call is TRBV28, the J call TRBJ1-5; 11 positions agree with TRBD1. J was trimmed by 2 bases and V by 6 bases; bases with no gene match: 6. The CDR3 is 16 residues long. The germline V gene encodes CDR1 MDHEN and CDR2 SYDVKM. The CDR3 bases are TGTGCCAGCAGGCCATCGGACAGGGGGCGCAATCAGCCCCAGCATTTT. Translating it yields CASRPSDRGRNQPQHF.

This clonotype has ten or more counts. The V call is TRBV28, the J call TRBJ2-4, with 7 bases that match TRBD2. V shed 4 bases, J shed 5 bases, and the junction held 11 bases outside the gene matches. Germline loops: CDR1 MDHEN, CDR2 SYDVKM. This CDR3 has 16 amino acids. The CDR3 region has the DNA TGTGCCAGCAGTTCCCCGAGGCGGGAGAAGGAAAACATTCAGTACTTC. This translates into CASSSPRREKENIQYF. The whole variable domain, remainder taken from reference TRBV28 and TRBJ2-4, is DVKVTQSSRYLVKRTGEKVFLECVQDMDHENMFWYRQDPGLGLRLIYFSYDVKMKEKGDIPEGYSVSREKKERFSLILESASTNQTSMYLCASSSPRREKENIQYFGAGTRLSVL.

This clonotype was detected ten times or more. The chain links TRBV6-2 or TRBV6-3 to TRBJ2-5; 10 nucleotides match TRBD1. Germline V gene sequence: CDR1 MNHEY, CDR2 SVGEGT. The CDR3 sequence is 14 residues long. After removal of 4 bases from V and 5 bases from J, the junction contained 4 bases not matched to a gene. CDR3 bases: TGTGCCAGCAGTTCCTGGACAGGGGGTGAGACCCAGTACTTC. Protein sequence: CASSSWTGGETQYF.

This chain links TRBV7-9 with TRBJ2-5, with 7 bases matching TRBD2. V shed 2 bases, J shed 2 bases, and the junction held 5 bases outside the gene matches. Germline loops: CDR1 SEHNR, CDR2 FQNEAQ (reference sequence). This CDR3 contains 15 residues. This CDR3 is CASSLWRGNQETQYF. DNA of the CDR3: TGTGCCAGCAGCTTATGGCGGGGGAATCAAGAGACCCAGTACTTC.

The rearrangement links TRBV2 to TRBJ2-5; D possibly corresponds to TRBD1 (6 bases). CDR1 SNHLY and CDR2 FYNNEI come from the germline V gene. This CDR3 comprises 13 residues. Between the trimmed V and J ends, which lost 4 bases and 3 bases, there was a span of 9 bases. The CDR3 bases are TGTGCCAGCAGTGGGACAGCCGAAGAGACCCAGTACTTC. It codes for CASSGTAEETQYF.

This clonotype is termed medium-sized. J is TRBJ2-2 and V is TRBV28; D is perhaps TRBD1 (5 bases). The CDR3 is 13 residues long. Germline CDR1 reads MDHEN; CDR2 reads SYDVKM. V lost 7 bases and J 5 bases, leaving 11 bases between the germline ends. The CDR3 sequence is CASTVRETGELFF. For the CDR3, the DNA is TGTGCCAGCACGGTCAGGGAAACCGGGGAGCTGTTTTTT.

The chain joins TRBV6-2 or TRBV6-3 to TRBJ1-1, with D possibly TRBD1 on 5 matching bases. This CDR3 spans 14 amino acids. Germline CDR1 and CDR2: MNHEY and SVGEGT. Trimming took 1 base from V and 1 from J, leaving 7 bases between them. DNA for the CDR3: TGTGCCAGCAGTTACTGGGGGAAGAACACTGAAGCTTTCTTT. This translates into CASSYWGKNTEAFF.

In this sample, this clonotype is medium-sized. This sequence joins TRBV12-5 and TRBJ2-7, with D uncertain. Between the trimmed V and J ends, which lost 7 bases and 7 bases, there was a span of 14 bases. This CDR3 contains 12 residues. The germline gives CDR1 LGHNT, CDR2 FRNRAP. Here the CDR3 DNA reads TGTGCTAGTGCTACAGACCCGTTTGAGCAGTACTTC. This gives the protein CASATDPFEQYF. The variable domain in full, completed from reference TRBV12-5 and TRBJ2-7, reads DARVTQTPRHKVTEMGQEVTMRCQPILGHNTVFWYRQTMMQGLELLAYFRNRAPLDDSGMPKDRFSAEMPDATLATLKIQPSEPRDSAVYFCASATDPFEQYFGPGTRLTVT.

The table lists this clonotype with a few counts. This rearrangement joins TRBV7-2 to TRBJ1-2; possibly TRBD1 for D (5 bases). Germline CDR1 reads SGHTA; CDR2 reads FQGNSA. The CDR3 has 13 amino acids. Trimming pared 1 base from V and 12 bases from J, leaving 15 bases between. In nucleotides, the CDR3 is TGTGCCAGCAGCTTAGAAGGTGGCAGGGATAACACCTTC. It translates to CASSLEGGRDNTF.

On this clonotype itself: This may stem from a read error, because a much larger clone lies one nucleotide away. The gene calls are TRBV11-2 and TRBJ2-3; D is unresolved. This CDR3 has 17 amino acids. Germline CDR1 reads SGHAT; CDR2 reads FQNNGV. CDR3 residues: CASGLSPPPAPTDTQYF. CDR3 DNA: TGTGCCAGCGGCTTAAGTCCCCCCCCAGCGCCCACAGATACGCAGTATTTT. Variable domain in full (rest from reference TRBV11-2 and TRBJ2-3): EAGVAQSPRYKIIEKRQSVAFWCNPISGHATLYWYQQILGQGPKLLIQFQNNGVVDDSQLPKDRFSAERLKGVDSTLKIQPAKLEDSAVYLCASGLSPPPAPTDTQYFGPGTRLTVL.

This clonotype was seen more than once but under ten times. J is TRBJ2-5 and V is TRBV12-3 or TRBV12-4; a possible D gene is TRBD2 (5 bases). V lost 3 bases, J lost 0 bases, and 11 bases lay in between. The CDR3 runs to 15 residues. The CDR3 sequence is CASSFAGPYQETQYF. CDR3 nucleotide sequence: TGTGCCAGCAGTTTTGCGGGTCCGTACCAAGAGACCCAGTACTTC.

This clonotype was found many times. The rearrangement joins TRBV12-3 or TRBV12-4 to TRBJ2-6; D gene uncertain. V dropped 10 bases and J dropped 0 bases, with 10 bases sitting between them. This CDR3 is 14 amino acids long. The CDR3 DNA sequence: TGTGCCATCTCGGCCGTCTCTGGGGCCAACGTCCTGACTTTC. This encodes CAISAVSGANVLTF.

There are a few counts of this clonotype. The V gene is TRBV4-2, the J gene TRBJ2-1; 9 bases fit TRBD2. Germline lookup yields CDR1 LGHNA and CDR2 YNFKEQ. After removal of 8 bases from V and 5 bases from J, the junction contained 4 bases not matched to a gene. The CDR3 consists of 13 residues. The CDR3 sequence: CASLRGGDNEQFF. The CDR3 DNA reads TGTGCCAGCCTGCGGGGGGGGGACAATGAGCAGTTCTTC.

This clonotype was counted at least ten times. The chain carries TRBV14 and TRBJ2-7, with 8 bases fitting TRBD1. The CDR3 spans 15 residues. The V gene's germline CDR1 is SGHDN and CDR2 FVKESK. The V gene end was trimmed by 6 bases and the J gene end by 0 bases; junction bases not matched to a gene: 7. CDR3 amino acids: CASSRWTGNSYEQYF. The CDR3 DNA is TGTGCCAGCAGTAGATGGACAGGGAACTCCTACGAGCAGTACTTC.

This clonotype was counted at least ten times. A much larger clone is a single base away; this may be a read error. The chain uses TRBV28 and TRBJ1-5; tentative D call: TRBD1 (6 bases). Germline values: CDR1 MDHEN, CDR2 SYDVKM. The CDR3 has 14 residues. CDR3: CASSLGGWNQPQQF. The CDR3 DNA sequence: TGTGCCAGCAGCCTAGGGGGATGGAATCAGCCCCAGCAATTT. Combining the CDR3 with reference TRBV28 and TRBJ1-5 gives the whole variable domain DVKVTQSSRYLVKRTGEKVFLECVQDMDHENMFWYRQDPGLGLRLIYFSYDVKMKEKGDIPEGYSVSREKKERFSLILESASTNQTSMYLCASSLGGWNQPQQFGDGTRLSIL.

This clonotype has at least ten counts. This rearrangement joins TRBV7-3 to TRBJ2-1, with TRBD2 matching over 7 bases. This CDR3 is 15 amino acids long. CDR1 is SGHTA, CDR2 FQGTGA, per germline. After removal of 5 bases from V and 4 bases from J, the junction contained 8 bases not matched to a gene. The CDR3 region has the DNA TGTGCCAGCAGCCCCACGGGCGGGAGATACAATGAGCAGTTCTTC. As protein: CASSPTGGRYNEQFF. Drawing the rest from reference TRBV7-3 and TRBJ2-1, the complete variable domain is GAGVSQTPSNKVTEKGKYVELRCDPISGHTALYWYRQSLGQGPEFLIYFQGTGAADDSGLPNDRFFAVRPEGSVSTLKIQRTERGDSAVYLCASSPTGGRYNEQFFGPGTRLTVL.

This clonotype was seen at least ten times. V gene TRBV10-3 combines with J gene TRBJ1-5, with D perhaps TRBD1 (5 bases). Per germline, CDR1 ENHRY and CDR2 SYGVKD. The V and J ends lost 2 bases and 1 base respectively, with 12 bases between them. The CDR3 sequence is 16 residues long. As DNA, the CDR3 is TGTGCCATCAGTGAGGGGGGGGGTCGGAGCAATCAGCCCCAGCATTTT. Its translation is CAISEGGGRSNQPQHF.

This clonotype showed up many times. The CDR3 DNA reads as TGCGCCAGCAGCCAACAGGGTTATGGCTACACCTTC. Translated: CASSQQGYGYTF. The V and J genes are TRBV4-3 and TRBJ1-2, with TRBD1 as a possible D gene (5 bases). Germline V gene data show CDR1 as LGHNA and CDR2 as YSLEER. The CDR3 extends over 12 amino acids. V shed 2 bases and J shed 5 bases, with 6 bases lying between them.

The chain is built from TRBV6-5 and TRBJ2-7, with TRBD2 matching 7 bases. The germline V gene has CDR1 MNHEY and CDR2 SVGAGI. CDR3 length: 15 residues. The junction had 7 bases not matched to a gene; V was cut back by 5 bases and J by 0 bases. The CDR3 sequence is CASSGSSGSSYEQYF. The DNA for the CDR3 is TGTGCCAGCAGTGGGTCTAGCGGAAGCTCCTACGAGCAGTACTTC.

V usage is TRBV7-3 and J usage is TRBJ2-2; unclear D gene. CDR3 length: 12 residues. V was shortened by 5 bases and J by 3 bases, with 4 bases between the two germline ends. Germline V CDR1 and CDR2: SGHTA, FQGTGA. The CDR3 here is CASSTYTGELFF. In DNA, the CDR3 is TGTGCCAGCAGCACCTACACCGGGGAGCTGTTTTTT.

A few counts support this clonotype. This chain joins TRBV19 and TRBJ2-5; D unclear. Per germline, CDR1 LNHDA and CDR2 SQIVND (reference sequence). This CDR3 region has 12 residues. Trimming removed 3 bases at V and 4 bases at J, with 6 bases between. Here the CDR3 reads CASSIIGETQYF. The CDR3 region has the DNA TGTGCCAGTAGTATTATAGGAGAGACCCAGTACTTC.

This clonotype was picked up many times. The genes are TRBV28 and TRBJ2-2, with a tentative D call TRBD1 (6 bases). The CDR3 is 15 amino acids. The germline gives CDR1 MDHEN, CDR2 SYDVKM. Trimming stripped 6 bases from V and 2 bases from J, with 13 bases between. CDR3 protein: CASRKSDRNTGELFF. As DNA, the CDR3 is TGTGCCAGCAGAAAATCGGACAGAAACACCGGGGAGCTGTTTTTT.

This clonotype was seen many times. This sequence joins TRBV7-6 and TRBJ2-5; no firm D call. The CDR3 runs 12 residues. The germline V gene encodes CDR1 SGHVS and CDR2 FNYEAQ. V was cut by 3 bases and J by 7 bases, with 9 bases left in between. The CDR3 bases are TGTGCCAGCAGCTTCGAGGTGATGACCCAGTACTTC. Amino acid sequence: CASSFEVMTQYF.

This clonotype was recorded many times. This chain links TRBV10-3 with TRBJ2-2, with a weak D call TRBD1 (6 bases). V shed 6 bases and J shed 7 bases, with 9 bases lying between them. Germline loops: CDR1 ENHRY, CDR2 SYGVKD. The CDR3 extends over 12 amino acids. In DNA, the CDR3 is TGTGCCATCAGAACAGGGAGCGGGGAGCTGTTTTTT. This codes for CAIRTGSGELFF.